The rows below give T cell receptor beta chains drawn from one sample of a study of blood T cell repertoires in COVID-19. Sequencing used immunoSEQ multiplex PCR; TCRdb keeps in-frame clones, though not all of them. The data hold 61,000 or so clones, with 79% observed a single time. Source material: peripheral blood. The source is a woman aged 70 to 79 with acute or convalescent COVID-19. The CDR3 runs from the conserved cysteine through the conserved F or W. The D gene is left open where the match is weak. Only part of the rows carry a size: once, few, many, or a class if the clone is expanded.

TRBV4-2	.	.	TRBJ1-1	TGTGCCAGCAGCCAAGAATGGGGACAGAACACTGAAGCTTTCTTT	CASSQEWGQNTEAFF
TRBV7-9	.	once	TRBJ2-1	TGTGCCAGCAGCTTAGCTTCTAGGATGGAGCAGTTCTTC	CASSLASRMEQFF
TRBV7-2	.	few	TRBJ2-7	TGTGCCAGCAGCTTAGACCCAGGGGTTGGAACCTACGAGCAGTACTTC	CASSLDPGVGTYEQYF
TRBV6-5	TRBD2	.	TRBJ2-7	TGTGCCAGCAGCCTTGACGGGGGGGCCTACGAGCAGTACTTC	CASSLDGGAYEQYF
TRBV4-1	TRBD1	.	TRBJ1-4	TGCGCCAGAATGGGACAGTATAATGAAAAACTGTTTTTT	CARMGQYNEKLFF
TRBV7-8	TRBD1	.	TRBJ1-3	TGTGCCAGCAAAGGGGGCACAGGAAACACCATATATTTT	CASKGGTGNTIYF
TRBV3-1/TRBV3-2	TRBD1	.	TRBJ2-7	TGTGCCAGCAGCCACGCGACAGGGTCGTACGAGCAGTACTTC	CASSHATGSYEQYF
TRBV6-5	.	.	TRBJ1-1	TGTGCCAGCAGTCCGATATTTAGGGGCACTGAAGCTTTCTTT	CASSPIFRGTEAFF
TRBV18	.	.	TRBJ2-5	TGTGCCAGCTCACCACCGGGGCTAGCGAAGGAGACCCAGTACTTC	CASSPPGLAKETQYF
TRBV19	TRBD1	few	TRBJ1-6	TGTGCCAGTAGTGGACAGGGGGCAACGGAATCACCCCTCCACTTT	CASSGQGATESPLHF
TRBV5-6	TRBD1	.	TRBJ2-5	TGTGCCAGCAGCCGACAGGGGACGGAGACCCAGTACTTC	CASSRQGTETQYF
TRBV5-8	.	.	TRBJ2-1	TGTGCCAGCACGCCCGGACAGTACTACAATGAGCAGTTCTTC	CASTPGQYYNEQFF
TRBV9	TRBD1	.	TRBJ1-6	TGTGCCAGCAGCCCCGGGACAGGGAATTCACCCCTCCACTTT	CASSPGTGNSPLHF
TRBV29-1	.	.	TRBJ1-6	TGCAGCGTTGAATCACAGGGTGGGTCACCCCTCCACTTT	CSVESQGGSPLHF
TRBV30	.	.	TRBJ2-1	TGTGCCTGGGGAACAGGGAGAAATGAGCAGTTCTTC	CAWGTGRNEQFF
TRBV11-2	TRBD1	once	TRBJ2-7	TGTGCCAGCAGCCTTTGGGGAGGACAGGGCTCCTACGAGCAGTACTTC	CASSLWGGQGSYEQYF
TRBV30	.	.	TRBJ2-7	TGTGCCTGGAGTTTCAGGGGTTGGTCCTACGAGCAGTACTTC	CAWSFRGWSYEQYF
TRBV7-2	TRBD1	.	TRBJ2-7	TGTGCCAGCAGCGACCGACAGGGAGTTCCCTACGAGCAGTACTTC	CASSDRQGVPYEQYF
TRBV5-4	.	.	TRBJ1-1	TGTGCCAGCAGCCCGACAGGTACGAACACTGAAGCTTTCTTT	CASSPTGTNTEAFF
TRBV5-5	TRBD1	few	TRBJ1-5	TGTGCCAGCAGCTTGTCAGGGGGCGGGCAGCCCCAGCATTTT	CASSLSGGGQPQHF
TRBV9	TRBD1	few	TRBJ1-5	TGTGCCAGCAGCCCCAGTTCAGGGGGCGGTCAGCCCCAGCATTTT	CASSPSSGGGQPQHF
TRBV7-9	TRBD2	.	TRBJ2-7	TGTGCCAGCAGCTTAGGAAGCGGGGGGGTGTACGAGCAGTACTTC	CASSLGSGGVYEQYF
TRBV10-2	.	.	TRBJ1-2	TGCGCCAGCAATGCGAGGGGACAAAGAGATGGCTACACCTTC	CASNARGQRDGYTF